The 31 T cell receptor beta chains presented below share a single source sample, sequenced in a study of blood T cells in healthy people across ages. Together with a sample-barcoded 5' primer, a J-beta primer mix was included in a second PCR lasting roughly 6 to 12 cycles. Via MiXCR, TCRdb re-called the 5' RACE reads, giving one row per CDR3 protein. This table holds hundreds of thousands of distinct CDR3 sequences, nearly 60% found once. Source material: blood. The source of these receptors is a man younger than 40 in good health.

V is TRBV7-9 and J is TRBJ1-1; D perhaps matches TRBD1 (5 bases). V was pared by 1 base and J by 9 bases, with 9 bases between. The CDR3 consists of 12 residues. CDR1 is SEHNR and CDR2 is FQNEAQ in the germline V gene (reference sequence). The CDR3 nucleotides are TGTGCCAGCAGCTTAGATCGACAGAAAGCTTTCTTT. Encoded protein: CASSLDRQKAFF.

The chain recombines TRBV28 with TRBJ2-6; TRBD1 is a possible D gene (5 bases). Trimming took off 6 bases at V and 0 bases at J, with 18 bases between the two ends. This CDR3 has 18 residues. CDR1 is MDHEN, CDR2 SYDVKM, per germline. This chain's CDR3 is CASSPVTVFFSGANVLTF. The CDR3 region has the DNA TGTGCCAGCAGCCCGGTGACAGTTTTCTTCTCTGGGGCCAACGTCCTGACTTTC.

V usage is TRBV5-6 and J usage is TRBJ1-4; D unresolved. Trimming shortened V by 2 bases and J by 8 bases, and 13 bases separated the two germline ends. CDR3 length: 14 amino acids. Per the germline V gene, CDR1 is SGHDT and CDR2 is YYEEEE. CDR3 protein: CASSFGGSVEKLFF. The CDR3 bases are TGTGCCAGCAGCTTCGGCGGATCTGTCGAAAAACTGTTTTTT.

This chain links TRBV12-3 or TRBV12-4 with TRBJ1-5, with a possible D match to TRBD1 (5 bases). Trimming left V 7 bases short and J 1 base short, with 11 bases between. The CDR3 is made up of 14 amino acids. The CDR3, as DNA: TGTGCCAGCACGGAGGGGACGAGCAATCAGCCCCAGCATTTT. This gives the protein CASTEGTSNQPQHF.

CDR3 sequence reads: CASSQLVTGEQYF. CDR3 nucleotide sequence: TGTGCCAGCAGCCAACTTGTAACGGGCGAGCAGTACTTC. V and J are TRBV3-1 and TRBJ2-7; no definite D call. Trimming stripped 2 bases from V and 6 bases from J, with 11 bases between. CDR1 is LGHDT, CDR2 YNNKEL, per germline (reference sequence). The CDR3 length is 13 residues.

The rearrangement joins TRBV20-1 to TRBJ2-5; TRBD2 matches at 12 bases. Per the germline V gene, CDR1 is DFQATT and CDR2 is SNEGSKA (reference sequence). After removal of 1 base from V and 11 bases from J, the junction contained 11 bases not matched to a gene. The CDR3 length is 15 residues. Here the CDR3 reads CSARAVLAGGWEQYF. In DNA, the CDR3 is TGCAGTGCTAGAGCCGTCCTAGCGGGAGGGTGGGAGCAGTACTTC.

V is TRBV20-1 and J is TRBJ2-7; TRBD2 matches at 13 bases. The CDR3 runs to 15 residues. The germline V gene encodes CDR1 DFQATT and CDR2 SNEGSKA (reference sequence). The trim removed 5 bases at V and 3 bases at J, leaving 7 bases unmatched. The CDR3 loop reads CSAVPGTSGDYEQYF. In DNA, the CDR3 is TGCAGTGCTGTCCCCGGGACTAGCGGGGACTACGAGCAGTACTTC.

A few counts support this clonotype. V usage is TRBV14 and J usage is TRBJ2-1; D is uncertain. This CDR3 spans 13 amino acids. CDR1 SGHDN and CDR2 FVKESK come from the germline V gene. Trimming pared 1 base from V and 3 bases from J, leaving 4 bases between. DNA for the CDR3: TGTGCCAGCAGCCAAGGGATCTACAATGAGCAGTTCTTC. Its translation is CASSQGIYNEQFF.

The chain uses TRBV9 and TRBJ2-7; D is unclear. The CDR3 runs 14 residues. Between the trimmed V and J ends, which lost 7 bases and 2 bases, there was a span of 16 bases. Germline V gene data show CDR1 as SGDLS and CDR2 as YYNGEE. CDR3 sequence (DNA): TGTGCCAGCTCTAGTCGGGTTCCTCCCTACGAGCAGTACTTC. This encodes CASSSRVPPYEQYF.

The chain employs TRBV11-2 and TRBJ2-7, with a tentative D call TRBD1 (6 bases). The CDR3 contains 13 residues. Trimming removed 6 bases at V and 3 bases at J, with 12 bases between. Per germline, CDR1 SGHAT and CDR2 FQNNGV. CDR3 nucleotide sequence: TGTGCCAGCAGGCCAGAACAGGGCTACGAGCAGTACTTC. Its protein product is CASRPEQGYEQYF.

The chain recombines TRBV21-1 with TRBJ2-3; no check of the table's D call, TRBD2, against the DNA was made. TRBV21-1 is reported as a pseudogene. The CDR3 has 20 amino acids. CDR3 nucleotides: TGTGCCAGCAGCAAAGACGTGTCACTAGCGGGAGGGGAAGGCACAGGTACGCAGTATTTT. Protein sequence: CASSKDVSLAGGEGTGTQYF.

The sample holds a few counts of this clonotype. The chain joins TRBV10-3 to TRBJ1-6; possible D gene TRBD1, 5 bases. V lost 10 bases and J lost 10, with 20 bases in between. CDR1 is ENHRY and CDR2 is SYGVKD in the germline V gene. The CDR3 runs to 14 residues. In nucleotides, the CDR3 is TGTGCCACACGAGGCGGACAATTGAACTCACCCCTCCACTTT. It specifies CATRGGQLNSPLHF.

V gene TRBV2 combines with J gene TRBJ2-3; no reliable D call. Trimming stripped 7 bases from V and 1 base from J, with 15 bases between. Germline loops: CDR1 SNHLY, CDR2 FYNNEI. The CDR3 is 15 amino acids. CDR3 in DNA: TGTGCCAGCAAGAAAGCCCGGGCGGGCACAGATACGCAGTATTTT. This codes for CASKKARAGTDTQYF.

This clonotype came up once. The rearrangement links TRBV6-2 or TRBV6-3 to TRBJ2-5; 12 nucleotides match TRBD2. Trimming at V came to 0 bases and at J to 11 bases, leaving 4 bases not matched to a gene. The CDR3 is 14 amino acids. Germline loops: CDR1 MNHEY, CDR2 SVGEGT. CDR3 residues: CASSYSTSGSEQYF. DNA of the CDR3: TGTGCCAGCAGTTACTCGACTAGCGGGAGTGAGCAGTACTTC.

The chain uses TRBV7-2 and TRBJ2-7; 9 positions agree with TRBD1. CDR3 length equals 14 residues. J gave up 4 bases and V 3 bases, and 4 bases lay outside the gene matches. The germline V gene encodes CDR1 SGHTA and CDR2 FQGNSA. The CDR3 bases are TGTGCCAGCAGCTTGGACAGGGGAGAATACGAGCAGTACTTC. It encodes CASSLDRGEYEQYF. The full variable domain, in which reference TRBV7-2 and TRBJ2-7 provide the parts outside the CDR3, is GAGVSQSPSNKVTEKGKDVELRCDPISGHTALYWYRQSLGQGLEFLIYFQGNSAPDKSGLPSDRFSAERTGGSVSTLTIQRTQQEDSAVYLCASSLDRGEYEQYFGPGTRLTVT.

This chain uses TRBV4-2 with TRBJ2-1, with a possible D match to TRBD1 (5 bases). With 0 bases removed from V and 6 bases from J, the gap between germline ends came to 18 bases. CDR3 size: 17 residues. Germline lookup yields CDR1 LGHNA and CDR2 YNFKEQ. The DNA for the CDR3 is TGTGCCAGCAGCCAAGATTCGCTTATAGGGGTCTCCAATGAGCAGTTCTTC. Its translation is CASSQDSLIGVSNEQFF.

This clonotype was observed a few times. The chain employs TRBV11-1 and TRBJ2-1, with 7 nucleotides matching TRBD2. Trimming at V came to 5 bases and at J to 5 bases, leaving 18 bases not matched to a gene. The CDR3 totals 18 residues. CDR1 is SGHAT, CDR2 FQDESV, per germline (reference sequence). In DNA, the CDR3 is TGTGCCAGCAGCCTCACCCTTAGCGGGCCTCTGTCTAACAATGAGCAGTTCTTC. Its protein is CASSLTLSGPLSNNEQFF. The entire variable domain, with the rest obtained from reference TRBV11-1 and TRBJ2-1, is as follows: EAEVAQSPRYKITEKSQAVAFWCDPISGHATLYWYRQILGQGPELLVQFQDESVVDDSQLPKDRFSAERLKGVDSTLKIQPAELGDSAMYLCASSLTLSGPLSNNEQFFGPGTRLTVL.

Only a few counts were recorded for this clonotype. The rearrangement joins TRBV9 to TRBJ2-5, with D uncertain. The J call is doubtful: the DNA matches TRBJ2-7 better. Germline V lookup: CDR1 SGDLS, CDR2 YYNGEE. CDR3 length equals 14 residues. The CDR3 DNA is TGTGCCAGCAGCGTATTACCTGAATCCGACGAGCAGTACTTC. It is translated as CASSVLPESDEQYF.

This clonotype was detected ten times or more. The rearrangement links TRBV6-1 to TRBJ2-5; no clear D. The CDR3 runs to 13 residues. V was shortened by 5 bases and J by 0 bases, with 7 bases between the two germline ends. Germline loops: CDR1 MNHNS, CDR2 SASEGT. CDR3 DNA sequence: TGTGCCAGCAGTTGGTCTAACCAAGAGACCCAGTACTTC. The encoded protein is CASSWSNQETQYF.

The genes are TRBV20-1 and TRBJ2-7; 11 nucleotides align to TRBD1. CDR3 length equals 14 residues. V gave up 4 bases and J gave up 7 bases; unmatched junction bases: 9. The germline V gene has CDR1 DFQATT and CDR2 SNEGSKA (reference sequence). The DNA for the CDR3 is TGCAGTGCTACTGGACAGGGGGCATCGAGTGAGCAGTACTTC. The encoded protein is CSATGQGASSEQYF.

This clonotype was seen more than once but under ten times. CDR3 residues: CASSQRGRTRTDTQYF. CDR3 nucleotides: TGTGCCAGCAGTCAACGGGGACGAACTCGTACAGATACGCAGTATTTT. The chain combines TRBV14 with TRBJ2-3; the D gene could be TRBD1 or TRBD2 (5 bases each). The CDR3 has 16 residues. Germline V gene data show CDR1 as SGHDN and CDR2 as FVKESK. Trimming took 6 bases from V and 3 from J, leaving 19 bases between them.

The rearrangement uses TRBV11-1 and TRBJ2-5, with D perhaps TRBD1 (6 bases). V gave up 1 base and J gave up 11 bases, with 20 bases separating them. This CDR3 has 15 amino acids. The V gene's germline CDR1 is SGHAT and CDR2 FQDESV (reference sequence). The CDR3 reads CASSLGPTGSGEQYF. CDR3 bases: TGTGCCAGCAGCTTAGGACCAACAGGGAGCGGTGAGCAGTACTTC.

The chain uses TRBV12-3 or TRBV12-4 and TRBJ1-1; D ambiguous. CDR3 length: 12 residues. Trimming cost V 3 bases and J 5 bases, with 7 bases left between them. The CDR3 region is CASSLWRTEAFF. CDR3 in DNA: TGTGCCAGCAGTTTGTGGAGGACTGAAGCTTTCTTT.

The chain recombines TRBV20-1 with TRBJ1-2, with TRBD1 matching over 11 bases. CDR3 size: 14 residues. CDR1 DFQATT and CDR2 SNEGSKA come from the germline V gene (reference sequence). Trimming cost V 4 bases and J 7 bases; bases outside gene matches: 8. For the CDR3, the DNA is TGCAGTGCTATTCCGGGACAGGGGGATGGTGGCTACACCTTC. Translated: CSAIPGQGDGGYTF.

The count of this clonotype is one. V usage is TRBV20-1 and J usage is TRBJ2-1; 8 nucleotides agree with TRBD2. The CDR3 is 14 residues long. The V gene's germline CDR1 is DFQATT and CDR2 SNEGSKA (reference sequence). V shed 4 bases, J shed 9 bases, and the junction held 11 bases outside the gene matches. In DNA form, the CDR3 reads TGCAGTGCTAAACCCGGGGGGGCCTCCTCTGAGCAGTTCTTC. Amino acids: CSAKPGGASSEQFF.

This chain connects TRBV6-2 or TRBV6-3 to TRBJ2-5; D unresolved. Between the trimmed V and J ends, which lost 7 bases and 7 bases, there was a span of 16 bases. The CDR3 length is 13 residues. The germline gives CDR1 MNHEY, CDR2 SVGEGT. DNA of the CDR3: TGTGCCAGCAAAGTGGCTGGATCCGGGACCCAGTACTTC. This translates into CASKVAGSGTQYF.

The CDR3 DNA sequence: TGTGCCAGCAAAAAAGGGGCATCCGGGGAGCTGTTTTTT. The encoded protein is CASKKGASGELFF. V and J are TRBV11-2 and TRBJ2-2; the D gene is possibly TRBD1 (5 bases). Trimming took 7 bases from V and 6 from J, leaving 12 bases between them. Germline CDR1 and CDR2: SGHAT and FQNNGV. CDR3 length equals 13 residues.

The chain uses TRBV12-3 or TRBV12-4 and TRBJ2-4; 8 bases are a match to TRBD1. The CDR3 spans 12 residues. The V gene end was trimmed by 3 bases and the J gene end by 15 bases; junction bases not matched to a gene: 7. CDR3 coding DNA: TGTGCCAGCAGTTTCTCAGGGGGCGTGAGGTACTTC. Amino acid sequence: CASSFSGGVRYF.

V usage is TRBV9 and J usage is TRBJ2-4; 8 nucleotides align to TRBD1. The assigned J gene may be wrong: the sequence end matches TRBJ2-7 better. From germline, CDR1 is SGDLS and CDR2 YYNGEE. The length of the CDR3 is 16 residues. The CDR3, as DNA: TGTGCCAGCAGCTCCCGACCTGGACAGGGATCCTACGAGCAGTACTTC. It translates to CASSSRPGQGSYEQYF.

The chain has TRBV4-1 and TRBJ2-1; 7 bases are a match to TRBD2. V lost 1 base and J lost 4; bases outside the gene matches: 7. The CDR3 is 16 residues long. Germline CDR1 MGHRA, CDR2 YSYEKL. CDR3 coding DNA: TGCGCCAGCAGCCAAGCTGCTAGCGGAGCATACAATGAGCAGTTCTTC. Translating gives CASSQAASGAYNEQFF.

This clonotype was seen a few times. This chain joins TRBV7-2 and TRBJ2-5; D is unresolved. This CDR3 spans 13 amino acids. The germline CDR1 and CDR2 sequences are SGHTA and FQGNSA. With 4 bases removed from V and 1 base from J, the gap between germline ends came to 7 bases. As DNA, the CDR3 is TGTGCCAGCAGCTACTTATTCCAAGAGACCCAGTACTTC. Its protein product is CASSYLFQETQYF.